A selection of T cell receptor beta chains follows, all from one sample in a study of T cell responses to AZD1222 COVID-19 vaccine. The method was immunoSEQ multiplex PCR; TCRdb's version includes in-frame clones alone and lacks a portion of them. The sample includes nearly 35,000 clones, 80% to 90% seen only once; the top ten take 5.5% to 7.5%. Sequencing used peripheral blood, obtained on day 0 of AZD1222 vaccination. These receptors came from an adult in good health. Both conserved end residues are part of each CDR3. The D gene is left open where the match is weak. Clone size is given for some rows only: seen once, a few or many times, or a class if the clone is expanded.

d_gene	v_gene	abundance	j_gene	CDR3aa	CDR3nt
TRBD1	TRBV19	-	TRBJ1-2	CASSPDRGYGYTF	TGTGCCAGTAGTCCCGACAGGGGATATGGCTACACCTTC
-	TRBV4-2	-	TRBJ2-1	CASSQEWTAYNEQFF	TGTGCCAGCAGCCAAGAATGGACAGCGTACAATGAGCAGTTCTTC
-	TRBV2	few	TRBJ1-2	CASSKQGDGYTF	TGTGCCAGCAGTAAACAGGGCGATGGCTACACCTTC
-	TRBV7-8	-	TRBJ2-5	CASSLADSLGAQYF	TGTGCCAGCAGCTTAGCGGACAGCCTAGGAGCCCAGTACTTC
TRBD2	TRBV27	-	TRBJ2-7	CASSPGSGTSSYEQYF	TGTGCCAGCAGTCCAGGTAGCGGGACTAGCTCCTACGAGCAGTACTTC
-	TRBV11-2	-	TRBJ2-3	CASSLNSFGDTQYF	TGTGCCAGCAGCCTCAACAGTTTCGGAGATACGCAGTATTTT
TRBD1	TRBV19	-	TRBJ1-2	CASTTSWGQGAEKNYGYTF	TGTGCCAGTACCACCTCCTGGGGACAGGGCGCGGAAAAGAACTATGGCTACACCTTC
TRBD1	TRBV7-6	-	TRBJ1-6	CASSLGQGANSPLHF	TGTGCCAGCAGCTTGGGACAGGGTGCGAATTCACCCCTCCACTTT
-	TRBV4-2	-	TRBJ1-5	CASSQESGSNQPQHF	TGTGCCAGCAGCCAAGAAAGCGGGAGCAATCAGCCCCAGCATTTT
-	TRBV5-4	-	TRBJ1-1	CASSPKVARNTEAFF	TGTGCCAGCAGCCCCAAGGTCGCGAGGAACACTGAAGCTTTCTTT
TRBD1	TRBV5-1	-	TRBJ1-1	CASSWGQGLMNTEAFF	TGCGCCAGCAGCTGGGGACAGGGGCTAATGAACACTGAAGCTTTCTTT
-	TRBV2	-	TRBJ1-5	CASSGNDRRNQPQHF	TGTGCCAGCAGTGGGAATGACAGGCGAAATCAGCCCCAGCATTTT
TRBD1	TRBV19	-	TRBJ2-3	CASRLGQGASTDTQYF	TGTGCCAGTAGGCTGGGACAGGGGGCTTCTACAGATACGCAGTATTTT
-	TRBV7-9	-	TRBJ1-1	CASSLTLATEAFF	TGTGCCAGCAGCCTCACATTGGCCACTGAAGCTTTCTTT
TRBD1	TRBV5-1	-	TRBJ1-4	CASSSGTANEKLFF	TGCGCCAGCAGCTCCGGGACAGCTAATGAAAAACTGTTTTTT
TRBD2	TRBV3-1/TRBV3-2	once	TRBJ2-2	CASSPAWASGGGELFF	TGTGCCAGCAGCCCCGCATGGGCTAGCGGGGGCGGGGAGCTGTTTTTT
-	TRBV18	-	TRBJ2-7	CASSPDIYEQYF	TGTGCCAGCTCACCCGACATCTACGAGCAGTACTTC
-	TRBV27	-	TRBJ1-1	CASKMISSPGNTEAFF	TGTGCCAGCAAGATGATCTCCAGCCCTGGGAACACTGAAGCTTTCTTT
-	TRBV5-1	few	TRBJ2-7	CASSLRDSTYEQYF	TGCGCCAGCAGCTTGCGGGACTCCACCTACGAGCAGTACTTC
-	TRBV9	-	TRBJ2-6	CASSVTGYSGANVLTF	TGTGCCAGCAGCGTGACCGGTTACTCTGGGGCCAACGTCCTGACTTTC
-	TRBV2	-	TRBJ2-7	CASGMEYEQYF	TGTGCCAGCGGAATGGAGTACGAGCAGTACTTC
TRBD1	TRBV7-2	-	TRBJ1-3	CASSLGGGKDTIYF	TGTGCCAGCAGCTTAGGAGGGGGCAAGGACACCATATATTTT
-	TRBV4-1	-	TRBJ2-5	CASSQPFARETQYF	TGCGCCAGCAGCCAGCCTTTCGCTCGGGAGACCCAGTACTTC
-	TRBV6-4	-	TRBJ2-5	CASSDSTETQYF	TGTGCCAGCAGTGACTCGACTGAGACCCAGTACTTC
TRBD1	TRBV12-3/TRBV12-4	-	TRBJ1-2	CASSYRGGDGYTF	TGTGCCAGCTCCTACAGGGGAGGAGATGGCTACACCTTC
TRBD2	TRBV30	-	TRBJ2-1	CAWSGGTSGRRNEQFF	TGTGCCTGGAGTGGGGGGACTAGCGGGAGGCGCAATGAGCAGTTCTTC
-	TRBV2	-	TRBJ2-5	CASSVGPEETQYF	TGTGCCAGCAGTGTGGGACCAGAAGAGACCCAGTACTTC
-	TRBV5-1	once	TRBJ2-7	CASSLGVRVEGEQYF	TGCGCCAGCAGCTTGGGGGTCAGGGTTGAAGGAGAGCAGTACTTC
-	TRBV19	-	TRBJ1-5	CARLPDRNNQPQHF	TGTGCCAGACTCCCGGACAGAAACAATCAGCCCCAGCATTTT
TRBD1	TRBV2	-	TRBJ2-7	CASSWTGDVEQYF	TGTGCCAGCAGCTGGACAGGGGACGTCGAGCAGTACTTC
-	TRBV5-1	-	TRBJ2-7	CASSVERVNEQYF	TGCGCCAGCAGCGTAGAAAGGGTCAACGAGCAGTACTTC
TRBD1	TRBV11-3	-	TRBJ2-3	CASSSSRTGAPGTQYF	TGTGCCAGCAGCTCCTCCCGGACAGGGGCTCCGGGTACGCAGTATTTT
TRBD1	TRBV28	-	TRBJ2-7	CASSSPGTGIYEQYF	TGTGCCAGCAGTTCTCCCGGGACAGGGATTTACGAGCAGTACTTC
-	TRBV6-5	-	TRBJ1-1	CASSYFGVDSEAFF	TGTGCCAGCAGTTACTTTGGGGTGGACTCGGAAGCTTTCTTT
TRBD2	TRBV29-1	-	TRBJ2-3	CSVIRAGGDTDTQYF	TGCAGCGTCATACGGGCGGGAGGGGACACAGATACGCAGTATTTT
-	TRBV7-6	-	TRBJ1-1	CASSLGVVTEAFF	TGTGCCAGCAGCTTAGGGGTAGTCACTGAAGCTTTCTTT
-	TRBV28	-	TRBJ1-3	CASIPAGDSGNTIYF	TGTGCCAGCATTCCGGCAGGGGACTCTGGAAACACCATATATTTT
-	TRBV7-8	-	TRBJ1-2	CASSHGLGGYTF	TGTGCCAGCAGCCACGGCCTGGGAGGCTACACCTTC
TRBD1	TRBV5-1	-	TRBJ1-4	CASSFGQGNEKLFF	TGCGCCAGCAGCTTTGGACAGGGGAATGAAAAACTGTTTTTT
TRBD2	TRBV6-2/TRBV6-3	-	TRBJ2-1	CASSRRTSGYNEQFF	TGTGCCAGCAGTCGCCGGACTAGCGGTTACAATGAGCAGTTCTTC
-	TRBV27	once	TRBJ1-1	CASFGAMNTEAFF	TGTGCCAGCTTCGGCGCTATGAACACTGAAGCTTTCTTT
-	TRBV18	-	TRBJ2-6	CASSPGTGRYSGANVLTF	TGTGCCAGCTCACCTGGAACAGGACGCTACTCTGGGGCCAACGTCCTGACTTTC
-	TRBV4-3	-	TRBJ1-1	CASRPTGYTEAFF	TGCGCCAGCAGACCCACAGGGTACACTGAAGCTTTCTTT
-	TRBV11-2	once	TRBJ1-1	CASSPRQGETEAFF	TGTGCCAGCAGCCCTCGTCAGGGAGAGACTGAAGCTTTCTTT
-	TRBV5-1	-	TRBJ1-1	CASSLWGLTGSGYTEAFF	TGCGCCAGCAGCTTGTGGGGGTTAACAGGGAGTGGATACACTGAAGCTTTCTTT
TRBD2	TRBV27	-	TRBJ2-1	CASSLERGRVNEQFF	TGTGCCAGCAGTTTAGAACGCGGGAGGGTGAATGAGCAGTTCTTC
-	TRBV11-3	-	TRBJ2-2	CASSSRRGNTGELFF	TGTGCCAGCAGCTCTCGGAGGGGGAACACCGGGGAGCTGTTTTTT
-	TRBV4-2	-	TRBJ1-3	CASSQDWVTGSGNTIYF	TGTGCCAGCAGCCAAGATTGGGTGACGGGCTCTGGAAACACCATATATTTT
TRBD1	TRBV27	-	TRBJ1-1	CASYGQGESLNTEAFF	TGTGCCAGTTACGGACAGGGAGAGAGTCTGAACACTGAAGCTTTCTTT
TRBD1	TRBV6-6	-	TRBJ1-5	CASSQQGANSQPQHF	TGTGCCAGCAGTCAACAGGGGGCTAATTCCCAGCCCCAGCATTTT
-	TRBV7-2	once	TRBJ2-1	CASSSPRRSYNEQFF	TGTGCCAGCAGCTCTCCCCGCCGCTCCTACAATGAGCAGTTCTTC
-	TRBV5-1	-	TRBJ1-2	CASSALGTSGPLNYGYTF	TGCGCCAGCAGCGCCCTAGGGACCTCGGGACCCCTAAACTATGGCTACACCTTC
-	TRBV28	once	TRBJ1-2	CASSLEGPSYGYTF	TGTGCCAGCAGTTTGGAAGGGCCTTCCTATGGCTACACCTTC